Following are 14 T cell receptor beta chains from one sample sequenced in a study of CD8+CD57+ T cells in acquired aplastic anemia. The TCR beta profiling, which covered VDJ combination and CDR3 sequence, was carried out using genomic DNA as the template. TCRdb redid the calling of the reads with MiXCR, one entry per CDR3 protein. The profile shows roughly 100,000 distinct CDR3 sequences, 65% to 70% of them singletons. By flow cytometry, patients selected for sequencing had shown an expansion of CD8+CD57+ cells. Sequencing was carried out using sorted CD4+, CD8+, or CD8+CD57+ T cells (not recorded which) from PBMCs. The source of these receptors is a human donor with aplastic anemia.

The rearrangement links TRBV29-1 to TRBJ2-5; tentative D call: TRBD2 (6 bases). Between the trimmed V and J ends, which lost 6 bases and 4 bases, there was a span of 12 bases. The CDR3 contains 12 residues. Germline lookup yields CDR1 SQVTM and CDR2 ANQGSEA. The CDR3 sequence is CSVKMGGETQYF. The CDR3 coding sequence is TGCAGCGTGAAAATGGGGGGAGAGACCCAGTACTTC.

The CDR3 region has the DNA TGTGCCAGCAGGTCTGACAGGGGTGGACAGCCCCAGCATTTT. It specifies CASRSDRGGQPQHF. The chain carries TRBV5-7 and TRBJ1-5, with 8 bases aligning to TRBD1. TRBV5-7 is classed as an ORF, of uncertain function. Trimming at V came to 5 bases and at J to 7 bases, leaving 8 bases not matched to a gene. The CDR3 consists of 14 residues.

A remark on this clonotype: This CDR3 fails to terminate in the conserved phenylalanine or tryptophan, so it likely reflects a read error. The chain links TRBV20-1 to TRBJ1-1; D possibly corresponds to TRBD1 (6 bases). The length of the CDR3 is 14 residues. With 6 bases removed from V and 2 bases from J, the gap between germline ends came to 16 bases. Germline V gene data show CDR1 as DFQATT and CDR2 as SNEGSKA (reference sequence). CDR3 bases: TGCAGTGCAGAATTGGGGGGCTCCAACACTGAAGCTTTCCTT. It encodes CSAELGGSNTEAFL.

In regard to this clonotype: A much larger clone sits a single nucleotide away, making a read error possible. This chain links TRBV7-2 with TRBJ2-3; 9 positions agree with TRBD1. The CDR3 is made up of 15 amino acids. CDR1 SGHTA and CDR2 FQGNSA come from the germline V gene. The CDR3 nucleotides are TGTGCCAGCGGCTTAGCCGGACAGGGGTTGGATACGCAGTATTTT. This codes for CASGLAGQGLDTQYF.

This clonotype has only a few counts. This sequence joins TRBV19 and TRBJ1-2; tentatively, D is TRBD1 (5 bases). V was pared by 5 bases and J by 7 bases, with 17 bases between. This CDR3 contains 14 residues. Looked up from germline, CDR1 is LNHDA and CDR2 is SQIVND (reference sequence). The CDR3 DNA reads TGTGCCAGTAGTCCCAATTCCCACAGGCTTGGCTACACCTTC. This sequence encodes CASSPNSHRLGYTF.

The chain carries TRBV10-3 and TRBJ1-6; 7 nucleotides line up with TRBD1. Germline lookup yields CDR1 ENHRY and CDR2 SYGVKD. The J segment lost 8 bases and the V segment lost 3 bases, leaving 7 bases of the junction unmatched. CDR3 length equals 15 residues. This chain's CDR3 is CAISEVRGTHSPLHF. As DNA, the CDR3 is TGTGCCATCAGTGAAGTCAGGGGGACACATTCACCCCTCCACTTT.

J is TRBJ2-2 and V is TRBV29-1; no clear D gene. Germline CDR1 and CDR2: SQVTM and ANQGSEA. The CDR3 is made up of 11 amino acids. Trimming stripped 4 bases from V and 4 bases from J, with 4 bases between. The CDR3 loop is CSVAVTGELFF. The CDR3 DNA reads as TGCAGCGTTGCCGTCACCGGGGAGCTGTTTTTT.

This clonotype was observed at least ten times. This CDR3 is CASSLQTGVSEQYF. CDR3 coding DNA: TGTGCCAGCAGCCTTCAGACAGGGGTGTCCGAGCAGTACTTC. V and J are TRBV5-6 and TRBJ2-7; TRBD1 matches 8 bases. CDR1 is SGHDT and CDR2 is YYEEEE in the germline V gene. This CDR3 region has 14 residues. J was trimmed by 6 bases and V by 4 bases; bases with no gene match: 9.

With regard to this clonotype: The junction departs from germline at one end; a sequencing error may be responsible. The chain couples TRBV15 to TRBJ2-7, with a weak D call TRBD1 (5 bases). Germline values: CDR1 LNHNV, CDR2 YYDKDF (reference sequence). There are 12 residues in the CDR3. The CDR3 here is CATQGQTYEQYF. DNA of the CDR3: TGCGCCACCCAAGGACAAACCTACGAGCAGTACTTC. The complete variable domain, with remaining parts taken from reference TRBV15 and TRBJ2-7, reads DAMVIQNPRYQVTQFGKPVTLSCSQTLNHNVMYWYQQKSSQAPKLLFHYYDKDFNNEADTPDNFQSRRPNTSFCFLDIRSPGLGDTAMYLCATQGQTYEQYFGPGTRLTVT.

The DNA for the CDR3 is TGTGCCAGCAGCGACCGGGACATTTCCTACGAGCAGTACTTC. Translated, it gives CASSDRDISYEQYF. This sequence joins TRBV6-1 and TRBJ2-7, with D possibly being TRBD1 (6 bases). The germline V and J ends were trimmed by 6 bases and 1 base, with 13 bases remaining between them. This CDR3 region has 14 residues. From germline, CDR1 is MNHNS and CDR2 SASEGT.

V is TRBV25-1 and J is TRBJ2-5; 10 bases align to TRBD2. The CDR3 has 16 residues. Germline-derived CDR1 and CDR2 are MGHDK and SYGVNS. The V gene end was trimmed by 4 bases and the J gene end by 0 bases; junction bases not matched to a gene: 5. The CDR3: CASSGGLAANQETQYF. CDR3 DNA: TGTGCCAGCAGTGGAGGACTAGCGGCTAACCAAGAGACCCAGTACTTC.

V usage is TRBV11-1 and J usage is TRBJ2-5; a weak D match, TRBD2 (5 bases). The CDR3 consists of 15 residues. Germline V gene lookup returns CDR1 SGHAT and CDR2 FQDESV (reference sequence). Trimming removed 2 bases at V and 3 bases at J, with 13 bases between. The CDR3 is CASSLLGSIKETQYF. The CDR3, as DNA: TGTGCCAGCAGCTTACTGGGGAGTATCAAAGAGACCCAGTACTTC. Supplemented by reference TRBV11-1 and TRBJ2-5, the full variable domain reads EAEVAQSPRYKITEKSQAVAFWCDPISGHATLYWYRQILGQGPELLVQFQDESVVDDSQLPKDRFSAERLKGVDSTLKIQPAELGDSAMYLCASSLLGSIKETQYFGPGTRLLVL.

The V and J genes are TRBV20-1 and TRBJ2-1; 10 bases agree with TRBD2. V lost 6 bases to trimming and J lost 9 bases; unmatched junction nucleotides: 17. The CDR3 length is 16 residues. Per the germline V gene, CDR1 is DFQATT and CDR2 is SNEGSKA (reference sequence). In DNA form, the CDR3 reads TGCAGTGCGAGCCTGAGAACTAGCGGGACCCGGGGTGAGCAGTTCTTC. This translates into CSASLRTSGTRGEQFF.

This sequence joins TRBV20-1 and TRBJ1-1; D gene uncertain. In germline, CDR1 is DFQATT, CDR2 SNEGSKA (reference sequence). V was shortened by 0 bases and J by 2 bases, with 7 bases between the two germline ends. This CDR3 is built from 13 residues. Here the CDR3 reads CSARDLGNTEAFF. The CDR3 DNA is TGCAGTGCTAGAGATCTGGGCAACACTGAAGCTTTCTTT.